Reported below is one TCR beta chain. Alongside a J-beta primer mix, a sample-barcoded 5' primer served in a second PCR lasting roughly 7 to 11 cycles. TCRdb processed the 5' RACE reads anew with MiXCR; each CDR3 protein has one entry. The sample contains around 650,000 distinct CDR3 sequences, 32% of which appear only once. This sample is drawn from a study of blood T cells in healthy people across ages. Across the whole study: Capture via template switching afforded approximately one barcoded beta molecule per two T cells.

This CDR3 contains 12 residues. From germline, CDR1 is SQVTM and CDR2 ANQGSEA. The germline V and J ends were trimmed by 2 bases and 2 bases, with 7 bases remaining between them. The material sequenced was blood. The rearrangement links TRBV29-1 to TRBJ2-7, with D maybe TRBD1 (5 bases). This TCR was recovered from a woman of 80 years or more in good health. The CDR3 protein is CSVELDTYEQYF. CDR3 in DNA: TGCAGCGTTGAATTGGACACCTACGAGCAGTACTTC.